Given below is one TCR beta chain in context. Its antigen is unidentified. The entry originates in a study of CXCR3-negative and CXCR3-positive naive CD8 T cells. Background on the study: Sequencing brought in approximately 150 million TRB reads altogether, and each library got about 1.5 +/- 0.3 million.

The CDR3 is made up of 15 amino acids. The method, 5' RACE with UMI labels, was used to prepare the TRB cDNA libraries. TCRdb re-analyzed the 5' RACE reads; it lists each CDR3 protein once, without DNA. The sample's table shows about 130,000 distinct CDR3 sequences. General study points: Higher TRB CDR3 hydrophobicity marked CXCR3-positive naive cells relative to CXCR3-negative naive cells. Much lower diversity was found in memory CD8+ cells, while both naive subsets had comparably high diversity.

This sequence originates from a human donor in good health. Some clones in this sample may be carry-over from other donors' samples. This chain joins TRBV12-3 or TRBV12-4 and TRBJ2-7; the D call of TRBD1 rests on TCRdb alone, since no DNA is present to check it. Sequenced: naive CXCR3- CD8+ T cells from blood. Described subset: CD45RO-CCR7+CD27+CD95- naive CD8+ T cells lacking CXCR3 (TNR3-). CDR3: CASSPPSAISYEQYF.